Sequencing of this TCR beta chain was carried out in a study of regulatory T cells in long-lasting Graves disease. Turning to the study itself: Prior antithyroid drug treatment in newly diagnosed Graves' patients lasted under 3 months.

Notes on the study in general: TRBV28, TRBJ1-2 and TRBJ2-5 were favored in persistent disease. New patients shared about 880 public clonotypes, fewer than the roughly 2,700 shared by persistent patients. Blood alone, not thyroid tissue, was studied.

This clonotype was picked up many times. Its antigen is unknown. Germline CDR1 reads SEHNR; CDR2 reads FQNEAQ (reference sequence). Trimming removed 6 bases at V and 9 bases at J, with 18 bases between. The CDR3 runs 14 residues. HTBI primers from iRepertoire and Arm-PCR of CDR3 regions yielded the TCR beta libraries. TCRdb itself ran the multiplex PCR reads through MiXCR, one entry per CDR3 protein. Seen here are about 240,000 distinct CDR3 sequences, 20% to 25% observed once, and the top ten hold around 14%. Time point here: newly diagnosed GD, antithyroid drugs for less than 3 months. RNA extracted from PBMCs served as the sequencing template.

The source was peripheral blood mononuclear cells (PBMCs), collected at new diagnosis, from a patient treated with antithyroid drugs. The V and J genes are TRBV7-9 and TRBJ2-1; D ambiguous. This TCR came from a female donor with Graves disease. The CDR3 reads CASRSLKGGLEQFF. For the CDR3, the DNA is TGTGCCAGCAGATCCTTGAAGGGCGGCCTTGAGCAGTTCTTC. Using reference TRBV7-9 and TRBJ2-1 for the parts outside the CDR3, the full variable domain is DTGVSQNPRHKITKRGQNVTFRCDPISEHNRLYWYRQTLGQGPEFLTYFQNEAQLEKSRLLSDRFSAERPKGSFSTLEIQRTEQGDSAMYLCASRSLKGGLEQFFGPGTRLTVL.